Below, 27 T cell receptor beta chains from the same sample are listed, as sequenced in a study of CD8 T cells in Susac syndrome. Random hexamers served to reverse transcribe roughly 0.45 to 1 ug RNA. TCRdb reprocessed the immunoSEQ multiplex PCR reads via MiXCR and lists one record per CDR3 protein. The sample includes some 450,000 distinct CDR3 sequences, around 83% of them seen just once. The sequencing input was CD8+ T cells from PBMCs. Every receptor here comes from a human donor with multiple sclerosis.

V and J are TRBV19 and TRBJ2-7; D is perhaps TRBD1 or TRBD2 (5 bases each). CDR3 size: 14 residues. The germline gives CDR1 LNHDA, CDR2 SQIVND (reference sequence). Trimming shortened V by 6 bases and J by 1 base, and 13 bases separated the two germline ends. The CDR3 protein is CASSGTGASYEQYF. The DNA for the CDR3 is TGTGCCAGTAGCGGTACCGGGGCATCCTACGAGCAGTACTTC.

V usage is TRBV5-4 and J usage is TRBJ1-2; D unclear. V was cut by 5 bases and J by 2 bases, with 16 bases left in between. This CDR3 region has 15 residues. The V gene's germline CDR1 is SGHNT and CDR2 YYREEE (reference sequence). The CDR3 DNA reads TGTGCCAGCAGATTCCGGGAAGGATCCAACTATGGCTACACCTTC. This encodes CASRFREGSNYGYTF.

The CDR3 sequence is CSASQGDQPQHF. The CDR3 DNA is TGCAGTGCGTCTCAGGGGGACCAGCCCCAGCATTTT. The chain carries TRBV20-1 and TRBJ1-5, with 7 bases matching TRBD1. The CDR3 has 12 residues. Germline CDR1 is DFQATT and CDR2 is SNEGSKA (reference sequence). Unmatched junction bases numbered 6, after V lost 6 bases and J lost 7 bases.

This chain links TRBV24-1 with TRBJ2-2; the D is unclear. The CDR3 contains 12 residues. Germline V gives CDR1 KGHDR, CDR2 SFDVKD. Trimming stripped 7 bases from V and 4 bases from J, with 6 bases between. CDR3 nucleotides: TGTGCCACCAGCGATGGCACCGGGGAGCTGTTTTTT. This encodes CATSDGTGELFF.

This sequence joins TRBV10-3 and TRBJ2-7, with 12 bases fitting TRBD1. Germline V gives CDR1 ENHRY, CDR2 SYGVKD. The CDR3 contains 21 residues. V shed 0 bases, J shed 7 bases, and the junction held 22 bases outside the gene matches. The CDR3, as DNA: TGTGCCATCAGTGAGTCGGACCCTCCGGGACAGGGGGCCCCCTGGGATTGGGAGCAGTACTTC. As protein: CAISESDPPGQGAPWDWEQYF.

The CDR3 reads CASSQQSGGTYNEQFF. The CDR3, as DNA: TGCGCCAGCAGCCAACAAAGCGGGGGGACCTACAATGAGCAGTTCTTC. The V and J genes are TRBV4-1 and TRBJ2-1; TRBD2 matches at 9 bases. The CDR3 is 16 amino acids. J was trimmed by 2 bases and V by 2 bases; bases with no gene match: 4. The germline V gene has CDR1 MGHRA and CDR2 YSYEKL.

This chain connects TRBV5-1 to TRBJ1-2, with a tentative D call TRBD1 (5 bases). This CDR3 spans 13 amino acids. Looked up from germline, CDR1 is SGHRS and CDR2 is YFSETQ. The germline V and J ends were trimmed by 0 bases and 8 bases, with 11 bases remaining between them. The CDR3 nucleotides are TGCGCCAGCAGCTTGGAAGGGACGAGGGGCTACACCTTC. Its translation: CASSLEGTRGYTF. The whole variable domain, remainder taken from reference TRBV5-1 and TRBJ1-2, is KAGVTQTPRYLIKTRGQQVTLSCSPISGHRSVSWYQQTPGQGLQFLFEYFSETQRNKGNFPGRFSGRQFSNSRSEMNVSTLELGDSALYLCASSLEGTRGYTFGSGTRLTVV.

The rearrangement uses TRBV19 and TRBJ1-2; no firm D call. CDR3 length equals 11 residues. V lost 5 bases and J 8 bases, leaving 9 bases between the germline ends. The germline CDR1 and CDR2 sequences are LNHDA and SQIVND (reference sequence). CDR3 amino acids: CASSEASGYTF. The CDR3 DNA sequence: TGTGCCAGTAGTGAGGCTTCGGGCTACACCTTC.

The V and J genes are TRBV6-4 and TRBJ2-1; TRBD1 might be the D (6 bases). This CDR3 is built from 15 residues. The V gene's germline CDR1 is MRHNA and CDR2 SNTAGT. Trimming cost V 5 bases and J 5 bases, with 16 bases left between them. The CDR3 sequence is CASSIVTGGNNEQFF. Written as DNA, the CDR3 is TGTGCCAGCAGTATAGTGACTGGGGGCAACAATGAGCAGTTCTTC.

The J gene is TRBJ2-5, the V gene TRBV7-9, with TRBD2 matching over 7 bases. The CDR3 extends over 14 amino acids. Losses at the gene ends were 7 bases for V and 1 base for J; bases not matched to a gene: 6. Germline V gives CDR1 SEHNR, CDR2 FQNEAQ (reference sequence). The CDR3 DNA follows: TGTGCCAGCAAACACTCTAGCGGCCAAGAGACCCAGTACTTC. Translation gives CASKHSSGQETQYF.

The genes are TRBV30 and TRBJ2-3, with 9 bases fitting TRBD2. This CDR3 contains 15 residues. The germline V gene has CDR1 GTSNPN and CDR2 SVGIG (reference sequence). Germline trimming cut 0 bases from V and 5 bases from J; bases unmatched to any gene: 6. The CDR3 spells CAWSVAGGGGDTQYF. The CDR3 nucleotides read TGTGCCTGGAGTGTAGCGGGGGGCGGGGGAGATACGCAGTATTTT.

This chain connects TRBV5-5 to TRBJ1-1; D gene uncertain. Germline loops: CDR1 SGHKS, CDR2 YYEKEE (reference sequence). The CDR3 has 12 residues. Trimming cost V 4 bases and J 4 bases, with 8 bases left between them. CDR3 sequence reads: CASSPPSTEAFF. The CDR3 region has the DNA TGTGCCAGCAGCCCCCCGTCCACTGAAGCTTTCTTT. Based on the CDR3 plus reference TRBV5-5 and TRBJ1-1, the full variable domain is DAGVTQSPTHLIKTRGQQVTLRCSPISGHKSVSWYQQVLGQGPQFIFQYYEKEERGRGNFPDRFSARQFPNYSSELNVNALLLGDSALYLCASSPPSTEAFFGQGTRLTVV.

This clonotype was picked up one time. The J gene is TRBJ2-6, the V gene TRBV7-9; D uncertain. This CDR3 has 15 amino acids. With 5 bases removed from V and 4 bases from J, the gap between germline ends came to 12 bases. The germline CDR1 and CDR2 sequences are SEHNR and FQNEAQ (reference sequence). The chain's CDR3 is CASSPGRNGANVLTF. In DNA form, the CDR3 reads TGTGCCAGCAGCCCCGGACGGAACGGGGCCAACGTCCTGACTTTC.

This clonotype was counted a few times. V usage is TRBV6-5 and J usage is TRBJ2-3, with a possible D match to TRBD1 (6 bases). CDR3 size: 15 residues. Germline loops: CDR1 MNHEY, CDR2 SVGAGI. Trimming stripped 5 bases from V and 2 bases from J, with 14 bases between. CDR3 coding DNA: TGTGCCAGCAGTCTACGGACAGATAACACAGATACGCAGTATTTT. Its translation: CASSLRTDNTDTQYF.

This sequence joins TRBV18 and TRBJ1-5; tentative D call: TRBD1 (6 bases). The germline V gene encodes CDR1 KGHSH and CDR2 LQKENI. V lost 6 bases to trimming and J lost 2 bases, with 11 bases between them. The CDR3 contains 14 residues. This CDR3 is CASSSDSRNQPQHF. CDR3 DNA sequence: TGTGCCAGCTCCTCGGACAGTCGCAATCAGCCCCAGCATTTT.

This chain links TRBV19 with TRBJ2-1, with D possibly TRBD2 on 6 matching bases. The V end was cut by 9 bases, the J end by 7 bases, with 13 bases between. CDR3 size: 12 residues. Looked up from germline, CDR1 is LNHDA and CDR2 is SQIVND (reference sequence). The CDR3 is CASRMAGNEQFF. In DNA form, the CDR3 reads TGTGCCAGCCGCATGGCGGGGAATGAGCAGTTCTTC.

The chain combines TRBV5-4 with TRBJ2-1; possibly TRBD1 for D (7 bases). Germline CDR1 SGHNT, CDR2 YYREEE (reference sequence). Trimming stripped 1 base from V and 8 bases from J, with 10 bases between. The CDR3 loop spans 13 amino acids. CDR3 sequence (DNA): TGTGCCAGCAGCTTGCAGGGGGGTCATGAGCAGTTCTTC. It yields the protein CASSLQGGHEQFF.

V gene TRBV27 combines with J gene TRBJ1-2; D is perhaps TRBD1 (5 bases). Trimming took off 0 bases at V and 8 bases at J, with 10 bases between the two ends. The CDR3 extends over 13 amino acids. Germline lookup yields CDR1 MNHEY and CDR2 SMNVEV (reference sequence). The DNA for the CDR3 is TGTGCCAGCAGTTTATCGGGGGTGAACGGCTACACCTTC. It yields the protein CASSLSGVNGYTF.

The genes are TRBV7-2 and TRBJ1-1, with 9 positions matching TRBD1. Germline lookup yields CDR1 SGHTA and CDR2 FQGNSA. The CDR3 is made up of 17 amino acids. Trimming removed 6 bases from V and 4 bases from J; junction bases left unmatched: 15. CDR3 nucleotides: TGTGCCAGCAGGAGGACAGGGGCCATCTCCTGGCCCACTGAAGCTTTCTTT. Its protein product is CASRRTGAISWPTEAFF.

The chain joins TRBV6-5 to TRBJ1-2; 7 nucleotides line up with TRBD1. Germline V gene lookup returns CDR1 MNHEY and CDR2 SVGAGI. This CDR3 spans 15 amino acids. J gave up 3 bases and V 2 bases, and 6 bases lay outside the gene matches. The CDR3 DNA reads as TGTGCCAGCAGTTACCAGGGGACAGAAGACTATGGCTACACCTTC. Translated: CASSYQGTEDYGYTF.

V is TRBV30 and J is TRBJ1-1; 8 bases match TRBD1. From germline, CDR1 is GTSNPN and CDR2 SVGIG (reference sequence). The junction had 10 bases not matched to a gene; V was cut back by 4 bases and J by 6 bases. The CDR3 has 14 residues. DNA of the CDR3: TGTGCCTGGACCCCCGGGCAGGGGGCGGCTGAAGCTTTCTTT. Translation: CAWTPGQGAAEAFF.

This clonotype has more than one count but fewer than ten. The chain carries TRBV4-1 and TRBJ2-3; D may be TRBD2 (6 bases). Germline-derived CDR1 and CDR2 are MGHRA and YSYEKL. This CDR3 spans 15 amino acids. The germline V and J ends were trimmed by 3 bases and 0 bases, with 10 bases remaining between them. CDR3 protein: CASSQEGTSTDTQYF. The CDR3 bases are TGCGCCAGCAGCCAGGAAGGGACTAGCACAGATACGCAGTATTTT.

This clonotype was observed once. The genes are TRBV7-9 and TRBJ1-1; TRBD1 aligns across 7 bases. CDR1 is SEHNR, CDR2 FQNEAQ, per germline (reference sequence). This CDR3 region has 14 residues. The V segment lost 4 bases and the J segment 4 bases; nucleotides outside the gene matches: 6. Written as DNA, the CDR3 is TGTGCCAGCAGCTCGAGCACAGGGGTCACTGAAGCTTTCTTT. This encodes CASSSSTGVTEAFF. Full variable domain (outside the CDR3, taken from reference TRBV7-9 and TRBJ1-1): DTGVSQNPRHKITKRGQNVTFRCDPISEHNRLYWYRQTLGQGPEFLTYFQNEAQLEKSRLLSDRFSAERPKGSFSTLEIQRTEQGDSAMYLCASSSSTGVTEAFFGQGTRLTVV.

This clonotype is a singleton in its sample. As DNA, the CDR3 is TGCGCCAGCAGCTTCACCGACCGTAGCTCTGGAAACACCATATATTTT. Its protein is CASSFTDRSSGNTIYF. This chain joins TRBV5-1 and TRBJ1-3; D is unresolved. Germline V gene sequence: CDR1 SGHRS, CDR2 YFSETQ. The CDR3 has 16 amino acids. Trimming pared 2 bases from V and 0 bases from J, leaving 12 bases between. Complete variable domain (other parts from reference TRBV5-1 and TRBJ1-3): KAGVTQTPRYLIKTRGQQVTLSCSPISGHRSVSWYQQTPGQGLQFLFEYFSETQRNKGNFPGRFSGRQFSNSRSEMNVSTLELGDSALYLCASSFTDRSSGNTIYFGEGSWLTVV.

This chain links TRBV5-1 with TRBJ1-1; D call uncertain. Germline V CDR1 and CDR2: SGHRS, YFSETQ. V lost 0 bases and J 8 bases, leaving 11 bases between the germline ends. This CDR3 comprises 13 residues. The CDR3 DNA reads TGCGCCAGCAGCTTGGGAAAGCAGAGAGAAGCTTTCTTT. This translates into CASSLGKQREAFF.

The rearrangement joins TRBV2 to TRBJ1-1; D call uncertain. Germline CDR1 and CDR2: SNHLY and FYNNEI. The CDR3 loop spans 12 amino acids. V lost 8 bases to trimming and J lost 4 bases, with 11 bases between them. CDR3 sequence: CASLGLFTEAFF. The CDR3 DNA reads TGTGCCAGCCTGGGGTTGTTCACTGAAGCTTTCTTT. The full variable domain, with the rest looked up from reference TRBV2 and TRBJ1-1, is EPEVTQTPSHQVTQMGQEVILRCVPISNHLYFYWYRQILGQKVEFLVSFYNNEISEKSEIFDDQFSVERPDGSNFTLKIRSTKLEDSAMYFCASLGLFTEAFFGQGTRLTVV.

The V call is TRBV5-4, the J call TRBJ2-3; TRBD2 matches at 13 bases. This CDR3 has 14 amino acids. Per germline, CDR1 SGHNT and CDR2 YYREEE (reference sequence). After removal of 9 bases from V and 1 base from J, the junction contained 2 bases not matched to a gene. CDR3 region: CAIGLAGGTDTQYF. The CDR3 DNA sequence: TGTGCCATCGGACTAGCGGGAGGCACAGATACGCAGTATTTT.